This entry lists 8 T cell receptor beta chains sequenced from one sample in a study of OX40 agonist ivuxolimab in advanced cancers. The protocol was immunoSEQ multiplex PCR, while the TCRdb copy is restricted to in-frame clones and leaves out a portion. The table lists 71,000 or so clones, around nine tenths of them singletons. Material: CD4+ or CD8+ T cells sorted from blood, obtained in a trial of the OX40 agonist ivuxolimab. These receptors were taken from an adult with an advanced solid tumor such as melanoma, head and neck, liver or kidney cancer.

The rearrangement links TRBV27 to TRBJ2-6; TRBD1 agrees at 7 bases. Germline V gene lookup returns CDR1 MNHEY and CDR2 SMNVEV (reference sequence). The CDR3 covers 18 residues. V trimming: 10 bases; J trimming: 0 bases; junction bases outside the gene matches: 15. This CDR3 is CATARPGQLYSGANVLTF. The CDR3 DNA follows: TGTGCCACCGCGCGACCGGGACAGCTCTACTCTGGGGCCAACGTCCTGACTTTC. The complete variable domain, with remaining parts taken from reference TRBV27 and TRBJ2-6, reads EAQVTQNPRYLITVTGKKLTVTCSQNMNHEYMSWYRQDPGLGLRQIYYSMNVEVTDKGDVPEGYKVSRKEKRNFPLILESPSPNQTSLYFCATARPGQLYSGANVLTFGAGSRLTVL.

The sample holds a few counts of this clone. The chain joins TRBV7-8 to TRBJ2-7; possible D gene TRBD1, 5 bases. CDR1 is SGHVS, CDR2 FQNEAQ, per germline. V was pared by 2 bases and J by 2 bases, with 16 bases between. The CDR3 consists of 16 residues. The CDR3 loop is CASSLTWGLSTYEQYF. The CDR3 DNA reads as TGTGCCAGCAGCTTAACGTGGGGCTTATCTACCTACGAGCAGTACTTC.

The CDR3 here is CASSAITGGQETQYF. The CDR3 nucleotides read TGTGCCAGCAGTGCCATCACAGGGGGCCAAGAGACCCAGTACTTC. The chain links TRBV6-6 to TRBJ2-5; 8 bases are shared with TRBD1. Trimming cost V 5 bases and J 1 base; bases outside gene matches: 6. CDR1 and CDR2 from the germline V gene are MNHNY and SVGAGI (reference sequence). The CDR3 sequence is 15 residues long.

This rearrangement joins TRBV10-3 to TRBJ2-1; no definite D call. The CDR3 extends over 12 amino acids. The V end lost 3 bases, the J end lost 10 bases, and 10 bases lay between the germline ends. CDR1 ENHRY and CDR2 SYGVKD come from the germline V gene. The CDR3 loop reads CAISDVSWEQFF. CDR3 in DNA: TGTGCCATCAGTGATGTAAGTTGGGAGCAGTTCTTC.

V and J are TRBV10-2 and TRBJ1-2; 9 bases are shared with TRBD1. The germline gives CDR1 WSHSY, CDR2 SAAADI. V trimming: 5 bases; J trimming: 4 bases; junction bases outside the gene matches: 11. The CDR3 consists of 16 residues. In DNA form, the CDR3 reads TGCGCCAGCAGTAGGACGGGGACAGGGTTAGGCTATGGCTACACCTTC. It yields the protein CASSRTGTGLGYGYTF.

The genes are TRBV5-1 and TRBJ2-7, with TRBD1 identical over 7 bases. Germline values: CDR1 SGHRS, CDR2 YFSETQ. The CDR3 runs to 14 residues. J was trimmed by 5 bases and V by 0 bases; bases with no gene match: 5. The CDR3 region has the DNA TGCGCCAGCAGCTTGGGAGGGGGCTCGGACGAGCAGTACTTC. Amino acid sequence: CASSLGGGSDEQYF.

The rearrangement uses TRBV28 and TRBJ2-7; D is undetermined. The V end was cut by 8 bases, the J end by 0 bases, with 11 bases between. Germline CDR1 MDHEN, CDR2 SYDVKM. The CDR3 runs to 13 residues. This CDR3 is CASHQHGSYEQYF. DNA of the CDR3: TGTGCCAGCCACCAGCATGGCTCCTACGAGCAGTACTTC. The full variable domain, its missing parts supplied by reference TRBV28 and TRBJ2-7, is DVKVTQSSRYLVKRTGEKVFLECVQDMDHENMFWYRQDPGLGLRLIYFSYDVKMKEKGDIPEGYSVSREKKERFSLILESASTNQTSMYLCASHQHGSYEQYFGPGTRLTVT.

The chain employs TRBV6-1 and TRBJ2-3; 7 bases align to TRBD2. After removal of 8 bases from V and 3 bases from J, the junction contained 11 bases not matched to a gene. From germline, CDR1 is MNHNS and CDR2 SASEGT. The CDR3 contains 15 residues. CDR3 region: CASSIIAGNTDTQYF. Here the CDR3 DNA reads TGTGCCAGCTCGATAATAGCGGGCAATACAGATACGCAGTATTTT.